A selection of T cell receptor beta chains follows, all from one sample in a study of cytomegalovirus exposure and HLA in healthy donors. Using immunoSEQ multiplex PCR, the repertoire was profiled, and TCRdb retains in-frame clones only, with some absent. Of fewer than 120,000 clones listed, more than 75% are singletons. Source material: PBMCs. Source of these receptors: a woman aged 30 to 39 in good health and CMV-seropositive. The CDR3 runs from the conserved cysteine through the conserved F or W. A D gene is named only where the DNA matches it firmly. Only some rows state a clone size, as once, few, many or a class for expanded clones.

D	size	J	V	CDR3	DNA
TRBD2	NA	TRBJ2-1	TRBV9	CASSEGSGLADLNEQFF	TGTGCCAGCAGCGAAGGGTCGGGACTAGCGGACCTCAATGAGCAGTTCTTC
NA	NA	TRBJ2-1	TRBV5-6	CASSLGLGDNEQFF	TGTGCCAGCAGCTTAGGGCTAGGGGACAATGAGCAGTTCTTC
TRBD1	NA	TRBJ1-6	TRBV18	CASSDHSTGGSPLHF	TGTGCCAGCTCAGACCATTCGACAGGGGGTTCACCCCTCCACTTT
NA	NA	TRBJ1-5	TRBV15	CATSSQGGDQPQHF	TGTGCCACCAGCTCACAGGGAGGGGATCAGCCCCAGCATTTT
TRBD1	NA	TRBJ2-5	TRBV19	CASSPSTPTGLETQYF	TGTGCCAGTAGTCCCTCAACCCCGACAGGGTTGGAGACCCAGTACTTC
NA	few	TRBJ2-7	TRBV30	CASNQGGYEQYF	TGTGCCTCAAACCAGGGGGGCTACGAGCAGTACTTC
NA	NA	TRBJ2-5	TRBV14	CASSQGARSETQYF	TGTGCCAGCAGCCAAGGAGCTAGAAGCGAGACCCAGTACTTC
NA	NA	TRBJ2-1	TRBV4-2	CASSQDSLSSYNEQFF	TGTGCCAGCAGCCAAGATTCCCTAAGCTCCTACAATGAGCAGTTCTTC
TRBD2	NA	TRBJ2-1	TRBV7-3	CASSSIAGGYNEQFF	TGTGCCAGCAGCTCAATAGCGGGGGGCTACAATGAGCAGTTCTTC
TRBD1	NA	TRBJ2-3	TRBV6-5	CASGTAPTDTQYF	TGTGCCAGCGGGACAGCTCCCACAGATACGCAGTATTTT
TRBD2	NA	TRBJ2-3	TRBV9	CASGPTSGTSTDTQYF	TGTGCCAGCGGACCAACTAGCGGGACTAGCACAGATACGCAGTATTTT
NA	NA	TRBJ1-1	TRBV9	CASSPSRGRNTEAFF	TGTGCCAGCAGCCCCTCAAGGGGTAGGAACACTGAAGCTTTCTTT
NA	NA	TRBJ1-1	TRBV30	CAWSLQGNTEAFF	TGTGCCTGGAGTCTACAGGGGAACACTGAAGCTTTCTTT
TRBD1	NA	TRBJ2-7	TRBV9	CASSPRDRGRSYEQYF	TGTGCCAGCAGCCCCCGGGACAGGGGACGCTCCTACGAGCAGTACTTC
NA	NA	TRBJ1-3	TRBV2	CASSLGGNSGNTIYF	TGTGCCAGCAGCTTGGGGGGAAACTCTGGAAACACCATATATTTT
NA	NA	TRBJ1-3	TRBV4-3	CASSLLSQGTSGNTIYF	TGCGCCAGCAGCCTCCTAAGTCAGGGAACCTCTGGAAACACCATATATTTT
NA	NA	TRBJ2-5	TRBV5-1	CASSLDPRDTEETQYF	TGCGCCAGCAGCTTAGACCCCCGGGACACCGAAGAGACCCAGTACTTC
NA	NA	TRBJ2-3	TRBV5-4	CASSSGLYTTDTQYF	TGTGCCAGCAGCTCGGGACTCTACACCACAGATACGCAGTATTTT
NA	once	TRBJ2-2	TRBV11-2	CASSPTVNTGELFF	TGTGCCAGCAGCCCCACAGTAAACACCGGGGAGCTGTTTTTT